One T cell receptor beta chain is described in this entry. This record comes from a study of regulatory T cells in long-lasting Graves disease. Germline lookup yields CDR1 SGHDT and CDR2 YYEEEE. V was shortened by 3 bases and J by 4 bases, with 22 bases between the two germline ends. This CDR3 has 17 residues. Time point here: persistent/refractory GD, antithyroid drugs over 5 years with positive TRAb. There was RNA extracted from PBMCs, and the TCR library was made from it. Libraries of TCR beta came from iRepertoire HTBI primers plus Arm-PCR of CDR3 regions. Via MiXCR, TCRdb re-called the multiplex PCR reads, giving one row per CDR3 protein. The table has a few hundred thousand distinct CDR3 sequences, about 20% seen once.

The clonotype originates from a female donor with Graves disease. The V gene is TRBV5-6, the J gene TRBJ1-2, with D perhaps TRBD1 (5 bases). The specimen comprised peripheral blood mononuclear cells (PBMCs), sampled when the disease was refractory, from a patient treated with antithyroid drugs. The CDR3 coding sequence is TGTGCCAGCAGCTGGAGTTTTCCGGGACCTACGACCTATGGCTACACCTTC. Translated, it gives CASSWSFPGPTTYGYTF.